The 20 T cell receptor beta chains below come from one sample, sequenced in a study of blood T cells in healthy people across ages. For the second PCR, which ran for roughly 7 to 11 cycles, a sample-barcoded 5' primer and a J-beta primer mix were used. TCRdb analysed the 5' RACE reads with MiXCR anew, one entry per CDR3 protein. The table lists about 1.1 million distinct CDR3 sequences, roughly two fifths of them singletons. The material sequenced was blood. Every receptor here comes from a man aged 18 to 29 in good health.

DNA of the CDR3: TGTGCCAGCAGCACTCCTACGGAGGGGGAAGCTTTCTTT. Protein sequence: CASSTPTEGEAFF. The chain carries TRBV7-2 and TRBJ1-1, with D perhaps matching TRBD1 (5 bases). With 5 bases removed from V and 8 bases from J, the gap between germline ends came to 15 bases. Germline assignment: CDR1 SGHTA and CDR2 FQGNSA. This CDR3 is built from 13 residues.

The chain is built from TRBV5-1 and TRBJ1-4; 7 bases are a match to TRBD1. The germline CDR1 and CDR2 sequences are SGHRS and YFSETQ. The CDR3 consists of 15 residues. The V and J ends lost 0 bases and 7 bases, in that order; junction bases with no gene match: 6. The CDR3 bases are TGCGCCAGCAGCTTGGCGACAGGGAAGGGTGAAAAACTGTTTTTT. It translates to CASSLATGKGEKLFF. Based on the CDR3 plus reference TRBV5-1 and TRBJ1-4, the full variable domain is KAGVTQTPRYLIKTRGQQVTLSCSPISGHRSVSWYQQTPGQGLQFLFEYFSETQRNKGNFPGRFSGRQFSNSRSEMNVSTLELGDSALYLCASSLATGKGEKLFFGSGTQLSVL.

The CDR3 protein is CASSQVSVNNSPLHF. The CDR3 DNA reads as TGCGCCAGCAGCCAAGTTTCAGTTAATAATTCACCCCTCCACTTT. The chain links TRBV4-1 to TRBJ1-6; D remains ambiguous. There are 15 residues in the CDR3. The germline V gene has CDR1 MGHRA and CDR2 YSYEKL. Deletions cut 1 base from V and 5 bases from J, with 9 bases between.

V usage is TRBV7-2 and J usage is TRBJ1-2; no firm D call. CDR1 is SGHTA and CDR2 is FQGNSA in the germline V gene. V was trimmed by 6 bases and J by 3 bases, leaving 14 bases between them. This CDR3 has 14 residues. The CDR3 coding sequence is TGTGCCAGCAGTCTTGTCGCGCAGGACTATGGCTACACCTTC. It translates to CASSLVAQDYGYTF. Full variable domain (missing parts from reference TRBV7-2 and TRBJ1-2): GAGVSQSPSNKVTEKGKDVELRCDPISGHTALYWYRQSLGQGLEFLIYFQGNSAPDKSGLPSDRFSAERTGGSVSTLTIQRTQQEDSAVYLCASSLVAQDYGYTFGSGTRLTVV.

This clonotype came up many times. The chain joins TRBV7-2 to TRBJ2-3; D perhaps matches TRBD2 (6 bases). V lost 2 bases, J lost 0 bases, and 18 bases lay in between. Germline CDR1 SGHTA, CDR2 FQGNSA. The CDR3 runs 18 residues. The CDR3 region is CASSLIVAHGTSTDTQYF. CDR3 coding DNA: TGTGCCAGCAGCTTAATAGTGGCCCACGGGACTAGCACAGATACGCAGTATTTT.

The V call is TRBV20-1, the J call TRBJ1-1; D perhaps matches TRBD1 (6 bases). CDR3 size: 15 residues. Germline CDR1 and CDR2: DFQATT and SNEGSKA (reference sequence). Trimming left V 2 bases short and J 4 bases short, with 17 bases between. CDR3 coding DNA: TGCAGTGCTAGAATCCGTTTAGGGGGGCGCACTGAAGCTTTCTTT. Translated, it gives CSARIRLGGRTEAFF.

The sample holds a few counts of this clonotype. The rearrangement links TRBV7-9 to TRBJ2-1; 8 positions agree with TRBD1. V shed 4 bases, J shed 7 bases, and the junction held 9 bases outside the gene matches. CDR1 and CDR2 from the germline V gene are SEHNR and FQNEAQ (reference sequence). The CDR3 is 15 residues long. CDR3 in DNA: TGTGCCAGCAGCTCCACAGGGGGATTATTGAATGAGCAGTTCTTC. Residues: CASSSTGGLLNEQFF. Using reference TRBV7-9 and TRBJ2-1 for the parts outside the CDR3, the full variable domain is DTGVSQNPRHKITKRGQNVTFRCDPISEHNRLYWYRQTLGQGPEFLTYFQNEAQLEKSRLLSDRFSAERPKGSFSTLEIQRTEQGDSAMYLCASSSTGGLLNEQFFGPGTRLTVL.

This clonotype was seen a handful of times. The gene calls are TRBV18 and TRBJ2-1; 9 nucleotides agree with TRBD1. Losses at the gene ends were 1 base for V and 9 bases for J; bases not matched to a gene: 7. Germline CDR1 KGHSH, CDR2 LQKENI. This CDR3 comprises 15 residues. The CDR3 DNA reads TGTGCCAGCTCACCACAGGGACAGGGTTCATCTGAGCAGTTCTTC. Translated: CASSPQGQGSSEQFF.

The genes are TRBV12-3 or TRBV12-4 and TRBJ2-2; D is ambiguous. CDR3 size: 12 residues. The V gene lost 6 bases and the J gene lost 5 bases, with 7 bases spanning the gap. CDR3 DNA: TGTGCCAGCAGCGACCAAACCGGGGAGCTGTTTTTT. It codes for CASSDQTGELFF.

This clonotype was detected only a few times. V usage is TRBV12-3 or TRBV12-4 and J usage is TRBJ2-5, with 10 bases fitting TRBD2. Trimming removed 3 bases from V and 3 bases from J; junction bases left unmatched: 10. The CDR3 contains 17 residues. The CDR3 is CASSLYTSGAEKETQYF. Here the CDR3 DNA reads TGTGCCAGCAGTTTGTATACTAGCGGGGCTGAGAAAGAGACCCAGTACTTC.

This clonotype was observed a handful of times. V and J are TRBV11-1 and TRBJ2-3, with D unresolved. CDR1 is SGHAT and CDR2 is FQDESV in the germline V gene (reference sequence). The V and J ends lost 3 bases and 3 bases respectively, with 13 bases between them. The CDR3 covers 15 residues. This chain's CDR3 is CASSFKGPRTDTQYF. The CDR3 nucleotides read TGTGCCAGCAGCTTTAAAGGTCCCAGGACAGATACGCAGTATTTT.

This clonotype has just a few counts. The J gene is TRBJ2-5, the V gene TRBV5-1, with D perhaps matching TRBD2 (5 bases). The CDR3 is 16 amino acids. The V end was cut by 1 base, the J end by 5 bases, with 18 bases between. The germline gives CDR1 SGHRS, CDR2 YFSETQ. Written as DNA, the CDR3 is TGCGCCAGCAGCTTGCATCCGGGGAGCATAAGGGAGACCCAGTACTTC. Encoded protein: CASSLHPGSIRETQYF.

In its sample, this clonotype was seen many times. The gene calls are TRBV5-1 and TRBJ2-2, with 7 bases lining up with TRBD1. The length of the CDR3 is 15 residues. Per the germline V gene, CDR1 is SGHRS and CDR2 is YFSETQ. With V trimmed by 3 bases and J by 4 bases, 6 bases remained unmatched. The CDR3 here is CASSYGQASTGELFF. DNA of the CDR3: TGCGCCAGCAGCTACGGACAGGCAAGCACCGGGGAGCTGTTTTTT.

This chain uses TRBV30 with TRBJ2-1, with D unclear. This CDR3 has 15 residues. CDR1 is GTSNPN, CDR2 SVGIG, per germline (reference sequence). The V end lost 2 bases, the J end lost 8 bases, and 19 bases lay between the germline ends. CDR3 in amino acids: CAWSTPDRSRHEQFF. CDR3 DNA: TGTGCCTGGAGTACGCCCGACCGAAGTAGACATGAGCAGTTCTTC.

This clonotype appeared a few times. The CDR3 region is CSASGVPNYGYTF. DNA of the CDR3: TGCAGCGCGTCGGGGGTCCCTAACTATGGCTACACCTTC. The J gene is TRBJ1-2, the V gene TRBV29-1; a possible D gene is TRBD1 (5 bases). Trimming pared 7 bases from V and 0 bases from J, leaving 12 bases between. CDR1 is SQVTM and CDR2 is ANQGSEA in the germline V gene. The CDR3 totals 13 residues.

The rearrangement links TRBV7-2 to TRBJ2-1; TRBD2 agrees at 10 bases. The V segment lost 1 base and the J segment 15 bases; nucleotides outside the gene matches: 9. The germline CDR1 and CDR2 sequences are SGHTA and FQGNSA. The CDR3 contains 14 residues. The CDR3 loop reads CASSLVYASGGRFF. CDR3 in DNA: TGTGCCAGCAGCTTAGTTTATGCTAGCGGGGGCAGGTTCTTC.

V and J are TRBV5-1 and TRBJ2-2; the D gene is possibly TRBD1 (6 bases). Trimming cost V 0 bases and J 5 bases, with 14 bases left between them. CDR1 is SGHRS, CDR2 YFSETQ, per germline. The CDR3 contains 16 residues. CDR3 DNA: TGCGCCAGCAGCTTGGACAGGGTCGGCCCAACCGGGGAGCTGTTTTTT. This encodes CASSLDRVGPTGELFF. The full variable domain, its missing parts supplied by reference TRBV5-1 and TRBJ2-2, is KAGVTQTPRYLIKTRGQQVTLSCSPISGHRSVSWYQQTPGQGLQFLFEYFSETQRNKGNFPGRFSGRQFSNSRSEMNVSTLELGDSALYLCASSLDRVGPTGELFFGEGSRLTVL.

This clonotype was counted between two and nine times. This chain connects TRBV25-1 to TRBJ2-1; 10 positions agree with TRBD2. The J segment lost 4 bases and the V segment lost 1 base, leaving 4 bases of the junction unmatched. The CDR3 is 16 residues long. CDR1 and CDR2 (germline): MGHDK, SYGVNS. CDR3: CASSELTSGAYNEQFF. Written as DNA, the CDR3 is TGTGCCAGCAGTGAATTAACTAGCGGGGCGTACAATGAGCAGTTCTTC.

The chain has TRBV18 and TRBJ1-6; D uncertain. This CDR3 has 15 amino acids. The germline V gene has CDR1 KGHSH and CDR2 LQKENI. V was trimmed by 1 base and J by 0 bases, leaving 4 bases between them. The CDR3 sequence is CASSPQSSYNSPLHF. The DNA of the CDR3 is TGTGCCAGCTCACCACAGAGCTCCTATAATTCACCCCTCCACTTT.

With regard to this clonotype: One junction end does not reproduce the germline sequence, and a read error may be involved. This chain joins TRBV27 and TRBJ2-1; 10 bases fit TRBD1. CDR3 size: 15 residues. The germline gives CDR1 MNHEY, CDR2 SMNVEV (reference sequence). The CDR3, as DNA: TGTACCAGCGCAAGGGGACAGGGGTTTGTAAATGAGCGGTTCTTC. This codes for CTSARGQGFVNERFF.